The T cell receptor (beta chain) under discussion was sequenced for a study of control samples from healthy donors and cancer patients. CDR3 length: 14 amino acids. Germline loops: CDR1 SGHTA, CDR2 FQGTGA. Trimming removed 5 bases from V and 3 bases from J; junction bases left unmatched: 6. TCRdb's table, derived via immunoSEQ multiplex PCR, lists solely in-frame clones and lacks some. The sample contains around 71,000 clones, 90% of which appear only once. Input material: PBMCs. This TCR was recovered from a woman aged 50 to 60 with colorectal cancer. The rearrangement links TRBV7-3 to TRBJ1-1; 7 bases agree with TRBD1. The CDR3 loop is CASSHHDRDTEAFF. The CDR3 DNA reads TGTGCCAGCAGCCACCATGACAGGGACACTGAAGCTTTCTTT. The variable domain in full, with the rest retrieved from reference TRBV7-3 and TRBJ1-1, is GAGVSQTPSNKVTEKGKYVELRCDPISGHTALYWYRQSLGQGPEFLIYFQGTGAADDSGLPNDRFFAVRPEGSVSTLKIQRTERGDSAVYLCASSHHDRDTEAFFGQGTRLTVV.